This T cell receptor (beta chain) was recorded in a study of cytomegalovirus exposure and HLA in healthy donors. CDR3 size: 12 residues. CDR1 is MDHEN and CDR2 is SYDVKM in the germline V gene. A note on this clone: The junction does not match germline at one end; this may be a read error.

Profiled with immunoSEQ multiplex PCR; TCRdb holds only in-frame clones, not every one. The sample has 200,000 or so clones, 84% seen once; the top ten hold roughly 7%. Sequencing used PBMCs. The TCR sequence derives from a man in his late teens or twenties in good health and CMV-seropositive. This chain uses TRBV28 with TRBJ2-7, with D possibly matching TRBD2 (6 bases). The DNA of the CDR3 is TGTGCCAGCAGTCCAGCGGGCCCTGGGATCCACTTC. Amino acids: CASSPAGPGIHF. Drawing the rest from reference TRBV28 and TRBJ2-7, the complete variable domain is DVKVTQSSRYLVKRTGEKVFLECVQDMDHENMFWYRQDPGLGLRLIYFSYDVKMKEKGDIPEGYSVSREKKERFSLILESASTNQTSMYLCASSPAGPGIHFGPGTRLTVT.